The 8 T cell receptor beta chains below all came from one sample that was sequenced in a study of early T cells in non-severe SARS-CoV-2 infection. From the 5' RACE reads, TCRdb called clonotypes with MiXCR, one entry per CDR3 protein. The table shows 30,000 to 40,000 distinct CDR3 sequences, with around 4.6% occurring only once. Material for sequencing was whole blood. All receptors come from an adult who was a healthcare worker with PCR-confirmed SARS-CoV-2 infection or an uninfected control (not recorded which).

The sample holds many counts of this clonotype. In DNA, the CDR3 is TGTGCCTGGAAGCGGGACAGGGATTACTACAATGAGCAGTTCTTC. Protein: CAWKRDRDYYNEQFF. The chain carries TRBV30 and TRBJ2-1, with 9 nucleotides matching TRBD1. Germline V gene lookup returns CDR1 GTSNPN and CDR2 SVGIG (reference sequence). The junction had 7 bases not matched to a gene; V was cut back by 4 bases and J by 3 bases. The CDR3 is made up of 15 amino acids.

This chain connects TRBV5-1 to TRBJ1-1; a weak D match, TRBD1 (6 bases). From germline, CDR1 is SGHRS and CDR2 YFSETQ. The germline V and J ends were trimmed by 2 bases and 0 bases, with 11 bases remaining between them. The CDR3 is 15 residues long. As DNA, the CDR3 is TGCGCCAGCAGCTTATCGGACAGCTTGAACACTGAAGCTTTCTTT. Its protein is CASSLSDSLNTEAFF.

In regard to this clonotype: One base away lies a much larger clone, so this may be a sequencing read error. The CDR3 DNA is TGTGCCAGCAGTTTATGGGGTGGCACAGATATGCAGTATTTT. It translates to CASSLWGGTDMQYF. This rearrangement joins TRBV27 to TRBJ2-3, with D unclear. Germline V gene lookup returns CDR1 MNHEY and CDR2 SMNVEV (reference sequence). CDR3 size: 14 residues.

The table lists this clonotype with many counts. This sequence joins TRBV6-6 and TRBJ1-1; D call uncertain. The CDR3 contains 15 residues. Germline V gene lookup returns CDR1 MNHNY and CDR2 SVGAGI (reference sequence). V was clipped by 6 bases and J by 3 bases, with 17 bases between them. The CDR3 nucleotides read TGTGCCAGCAGCCAACACCGTCAGGCGGACACTGAAGCTTTCTTT. It is translated as CASSQHRQADTEAFF.

This clonotype was seen ten or more times. The rearrangement joins TRBV27 to TRBJ1-6, with D perhaps TRBD1 (6 bases). Trimming took off 2 bases at V and 0 bases at J, with 14 bases between the two ends. The CDR3 spans 18 residues. Per the germline V gene, CDR1 is MNHEY and CDR2 is SMNVEV (reference sequence). The CDR3 DNA reads TGTGCCAGCAGTTTAAAGGGGGTAGACTACTCCTATAATTCACCCCTCCACTTT. Its translation: CASSLKGVDYSYNSPLHF.

In this sample, this clonotype turned up many times. The CDR3 reads CSAPQGEYGYTF. The DNA for the CDR3 is TGCAGTGCTCCCCAGGGTGAATATGGCTACACCTTC. The chain couples TRBV20-1 to TRBJ1-2; D might be TRBD1 (5 bases). Germline V gives CDR1 DFQATT, CDR2 SNEGSKA (reference sequence). The CDR3 extends over 12 amino acids. The germline V and J ends were trimmed by 5 bases and 5 bases, with 12 bases remaining between them.

The table lists this clonotype with many counts. The chain is built from TRBV7-9 and TRBJ2-1; D unresolved. This CDR3 comprises 14 residues. CDR1 and CDR2 (germline): SEHNR, FQNEAQ (reference sequence). V lost 1 base and J lost 6, with 10 bases in between. CDR3 DNA: TGTGCCAGCAGCTTAGTTCAACGGATCAATGAGCAGTTCTTC. Amino acids: CASSLVQRINEQFF.

This clonotype was seen ten or more times. The chain joins TRBV29-1 to TRBJ1-1; D is undetermined. V lost 5 bases and J 1 base, leaving 8 bases between the germline ends. This CDR3 is built from 12 residues. From germline, CDR1 is SQVTM and CDR2 ANQGSEA. The CDR3 DNA is TGCAGCGTTCTCCCGGGGAACACTGAAGCTTTCTTT. Its translation: CSVLPGNTEAFF.